One and the same sample provided the 21 T cell receptor beta chains below, sequenced in a study of T cells in Graves' hyperthyroidism and ophthalmopathy. The TCR beta CDR3 regions underwent amplification using RNA transcripts as the source. A set of HTBI primers served as the primers for a first-round RT-PCR of the TCR CDR3. TCRdb re-analysed the multiplex PCR reads in MiXCR, keeping a single row per CDR3 protein. This sample carries some 490,000 distinct CDR3 sequences, approximately 23% of them seen once, and the ten largest clones take 45% to 50%. Sequenced input: blood. The source of these receptors is a woman aged 70 to 79 with Graves' ophthalmopathy.

The rearrangement joins TRBV6-1 to TRBJ2-6, with a tentative D call TRBD1 (5 bases). V was shortened by 6 bases and J by 4 bases, with 13 bases between the two germline ends. Looked up from germline, CDR1 is MNHNS and CDR2 is SASEGT. This CDR3 region has 15 residues. This CDR3 is CASSSGQSGANVLTF. CDR3 in DNA: TGTGCCAGCAGCTCTGGACAATCCGGGGCCAACGTCCTGACTTTC.

This clonotype was seen ten or more times. The V gene is TRBV12-3 or TRBV12-4, the J gene TRBJ1-2; D gene unclear. The germline V and J ends were trimmed by 6 bases and 5 bases, with 7 bases remaining between them. The CDR3 sequence is 11 residues long. CDR3 loop: CASRKGYGYTF. In DNA, the CDR3 is TGTGCCAGCAGGAAAGGATATGGCTACACCTTC.

This chain connects TRBV7-9 to TRBJ2-2, with D uncertain. Germline V gives CDR1 SEHNR, CDR2 FQNEAQ (reference sequence). This CDR3 comprises 14 residues. V lost 1 base and J 7 bases, leaving 10 bases between the germline ends. This chain's CDR3 is CASSLVGVLGELFF. The DNA for the CDR3 is TGTGCCAGCAGCTTAGTAGGAGTTCTCGGGGAGCTGTTTTTT.

This clonotype has at least ten counts. V and J are TRBV29-1 and TRBJ1-2; D is perhaps TRBD1 (5 bases). The CDR3 runs to 12 residues. CDR1 is SQVTM and CDR2 is ANQGSEA in the germline V gene. Trimming took 7 bases from V and 8 from J, leaving 17 bases between them. For the CDR3, the DNA is TGCAGCGCCCTCGGAGGGGCGTCGGGCTACACCTTC. This translates into CSALGGASGYTF. The variable domain in full, completed from reference TRBV29-1 and TRBJ1-2, reads SAVISQKPSRDICQRGTSLTIQCQVDSQVTMMFWYRQQPGQSLTLIATANQGSEATYESGFVIDKFPISRPNLTFSTLTVSNMSPEDSSIYLCSALGGASGYTFGSGTRLTVV.

The chain carries TRBV4-1 and TRBJ2-2, with D maybe TRBD2 (6 bases). Trimming pared 0 bases from V and 2 bases from J, leaving 10 bases between. Germline lookup yields CDR1 MGHRA and CDR2 YSYEKL. The CDR3 length is 16 residues. The CDR3 loop reads CASSQEPSVNTGELFF. The CDR3 nucleotides are TGCGCCAGCAGCCAAGAGCCTAGCGTTAACACCGGGGAGCTGTTTTTT.

The gene calls are TRBV3-1 and TRBJ1-1; no clear D. V gave up 4 bases and J gave up 0 bases, with 9 bases separating them. Germline lookup yields CDR1 LGHDT and CDR2 YNNKEL (reference sequence). This CDR3 contains 14 residues. For the CDR3, the DNA is TGTGCCAGCAGCCTACCCGGGATGAACACTGAAGCTTTCTTT. It yields the protein CASSLPGMNTEAFF.

This chain joins TRBV19 and TRBJ1-5, with 9 nucleotides matching TRBD1. The germline V gene encodes CDR1 LNHDA and CDR2 SQIVND (reference sequence). J lost 1 base, V lost 6 bases, and 4 bases had no gene match. This CDR3 region has 15 residues. This CDR3 is CASRAGTGSNQPQHF. The CDR3 DNA follows: TGTGCCAGTAGAGCCGGGACAGGGAGCAATCAGCCCCAGCATTTT.

This clonotype is a singleton in its sample. With a much larger clone just one base away, this may be a read error. The chain carries TRBV7-3 and TRBJ2-1, with TRBD2 as a possible D gene (6 bases). The CDR3 totals 14 residues. Germline V CDR1 and CDR2: SGHTA, FQGTGA. The CDR3 reads CASSLGGVNNGQFF. CDR3 DNA sequence: TGTGCCAGCAGCTTAGGAGGGGTTAACAATGGGCAGTTCTTC.

This clonotype was seen more than once but under ten times. The chain recombines TRBV5-4 with TRBJ2-3, with D maybe TRBD2 (6 bases). There are 14 residues in the CDR3. The V end was cut by 2 bases, the J end by 4 bases, with 11 bases between. Germline values: CDR1 SGHNT, CDR2 YYREEE (reference sequence). CDR3 sequence reads: CASSLTGSPDTQYF. The DNA of the CDR3 is TGTGCCAGCAGCTTAACCGGGAGCCCAGATACGCAGTATTTT.

CDR3: CASSVDRRERPGANVLTF. The DNA for the CDR3 is TGTGCCAGCAGCGTCGACAGACGGGAGAGACCTGGGGCCAACGTCCTGACTTTC. V and J are TRBV9 and TRBJ2-6, with D possibly matching TRBD2 (6 bases). The germline V and J ends were trimmed by 2 bases and 2 bases, with 17 bases remaining between them. CDR3 size: 18 residues. CDR1 and CDR2 from the germline V gene are SGDLS and YYNGEE. Full variable domain (rest looked up from reference TRBV9 and TRBJ2-6): DSGVTQTPKHLITATGQRVTLRCSPRSGDLSVYWYQQSLDQGLQFLIQYYNGEERAKGNILERFSAQQFPDLHSELNLSSLELGDSALYFCASSVDRRERPGANVLTFGAGSRLTVL.

In this sample, this clonotype turned up many times. The CDR3 DNA follows: TGTGCCAGCAGTTTAGCAGGGGCAAACTCCTACAATGAGCAGTTCTTC. Protein sequence: CASSLAGANSYNEQFF. This chain joins TRBV28 and TRBJ2-1; weak D call: TRBD1 (6 bases). V lost 2 bases and J lost 0, with 11 bases in between. The CDR3 runs 16 residues. Germline V gene data show CDR1 as MDHEN and CDR2 as SYDVKM. The full variable domain, completed using reference TRBV28 and TRBJ2-1, is DVKVTQSSRYLVKRTGEKVFLECVQDMDHENMFWYRQDPGLGLRLIYFSYDVKMKEKGDIPEGYSVSREKKERFSLILESASTNQTSMYLCASSLAGANSYNEQFFGPGTRLTVL.

The chain combines TRBV3-1 with TRBJ2-7; 7 bases align to TRBD2. The J segment lost 4 bases and the V segment lost 1 base, leaving 4 bases of the junction unmatched. The CDR3 extends over 14 amino acids. The V gene's germline CDR1 is LGHDT and CDR2 YNNKEL (reference sequence). DNA of the CDR3: TGTGCCAGCAGCCAAGCAACTAGCGAGTACGAGCAGTACTTC. It specifies CASSQATSEYEQYF.

This clonotype was observed many times. This chain links TRBV2 with TRBJ2-3, with a weak D call TRBD2 (6 bases). Germline V gene lookup returns CDR1 SNHLY and CDR2 FYNNEI. V was shortened by 5 bases and J by 4 bases, with 10 bases between the two germline ends. The CDR3 runs to 13 residues. The CDR3: CASSSRLADTQYF. CDR3 sequence (DNA): TGTGCCAGCAGTTCCCGACTAGCAGATACGCAGTATTTT.

V and J are TRBV5-1 and TRBJ2-3; the D is unclear. CDR3 size: 16 residues. With 4 bases removed from V and 2 bases from J, the gap between germline ends came to 17 bases. Germline CDR1 reads SGHRS; CDR2 reads YFSETQ. CDR3 in amino acids: CASSDSLSAATDTQYF. The CDR3 DNA follows: TGCGCCAGCAGCGATTCCCTATCGGCAGCCACAGATACGCAGTATTTT.

The V and J genes are TRBV12-3 or TRBV12-4 and TRBJ2-5, with D perhaps TRBD2 (5 bases). This CDR3 has 13 residues. V lost 7 bases, J lost 4 bases, and 13 bases lay in between. The CDR3 loop reads CASKLRAVETQYF. The CDR3 nucleotides read TGTGCCAGCAAACTACGAGCGGTAGAGACCCAGTACTTC.

This CDR3 is CASTPGSGANVLTF. The CDR3, as DNA: TGTGCCAGTACCCCAGGGTCTGGGGCCAACGTCCTGACTTTC. V is TRBV19 and J is TRBJ2-6, with D possibly matching TRBD1 (5 bases). Trimming removed 7 bases at V and 1 base at J, with 8 bases between. The CDR3 is 14 amino acids. Germline V gene data show CDR1 as LNHDA and CDR2 as SQIVND (reference sequence).

This clonotype was recorded many times. In DNA, the CDR3 is TGTGCCATCAGCGGACTAGCGGCCAATGAGCAGTTCTTC. Translating it yields CAISGLAANEQFF. This chain connects TRBV10-3 to TRBJ2-1, with 10 bases fitting TRBD2. Germline V lookup: CDR1 ENHRY, CDR2 SYGVKD. The CDR3 length is 13 residues. V gave up 6 bases and J gave up 6 bases; unmatched junction bases: 2.

This clonotype has at least ten counts. The chain uses TRBV12-3 or TRBV12-4 and TRBJ2-1; TRBD2 agrees at 7 bases. Trimming at V came to 5 bases and at J to 0 bases, leaving 10 bases not matched to a gene. The CDR3 is made up of 17 amino acids. DNA for the CDR3: TGTGCCAGCAGTCCCCAGTTCGGCGGGAGCTCCTACAATGAGCAGTTCTTC. Encoded protein: CASSPQFGGSSYNEQFF.

This clonotype was seen repeatedly, ten times or more. This chain uses TRBV7-2 with TRBJ2-7; D unclear. The CDR3 spans 15 residues. From germline, CDR1 is SGHTA and CDR2 FQGNSA. V dropped 1 base and J dropped 1 base, with 11 bases sitting between them. The CDR3 DNA is TGTGCCAGCAGCTTAGGGGCTACCCCTTCCTACGAGCAGTACTTC. Its translation: CASSLGATPSYEQYF.

V usage is TRBV9 and J usage is TRBJ2-5; D gene unclear. CDR1 is SGDLS and CDR2 is YYNGEE in the germline V gene. There are 15 residues in the CDR3. Trimming removed 0 bases at V and 0 bases at J, with 9 bases between. In DNA form, the CDR3 reads TGTGCCAGCAGCGTAGGGTCCGGGTACCAAGAGACCCAGTACTTC. Encoded protein: CASSVGSGYQETQYF.

V and J are TRBV9 and TRBJ2-2; 9 bases fit TRBD2. V trimming: 3 bases; J trimming: 1 base; junction bases outside the gene matches: 1. This CDR3 is 15 amino acids long. The germline V gene has CDR1 SGDLS and CDR2 YYNGEE. Here the CDR3 reads CASSASGVNTGELFF. The CDR3 DNA reads as TGTGCCAGCAGCGCTAGCGGGGTGAACACCGGGGAGCTGTTTTTT.